The present TCR beta chain was sequenced within a study of T cells in Graves' hyperthyroidism and ophthalmopathy. From RNA transcripts, TCR beta CDR3 regions were amplified. HTBI primers drove first-round RT-PCR of the TCR CDR3. Each CDR3 protein gets one entry after TCRdb re-called the multiplex PCR reads with MiXCR. This table holds around 300,000 distinct CDR3 sequences, around 19% found once. Each person with ophthalmopathy scored at least 3 on the Clinical Activity Score, reached NOSPECS grade 4 or higher, and had been ill under 3 months. Clinical symptoms, serum thyroxine and TRAb, thyroid ultrasound and orbital computed tomography together formed the diagnostic basis. There are many counts of this clonotype. Its antigen is unknown. The study, taken as a whole, reports: It was a median around 6 months before onset that the model predicted ophthalmopathy.

The CDR3 contains 14 residues. The germline V gene has CDR1 LNHNV and CDR2 YYDKDF (reference sequence). V shed 2 bases and J 5 bases; nucleotides not matched to a gene: 4. V usage is TRBV15 and J usage is TRBJ2-5, with 8 positions matching TRBD1. This sequence originates from a man aged 45-60 years with Graves' ophthalmopathy. The sample consisted of blood. The CDR3 DNA reads as TGTGCCACCAGCAGACCGACAGGGGCGGAGACCCAGTACTTC. This gives the protein CATSRPTGAETQYF.